The next 27 T cell receptor beta chains were all read from a single sample in a study of blood T cells in healthy people across ages. Then a second PCR, running roughly 7 to 11 cycles, was carried out with a sample-barcoded 5' primer and a J-beta primer mix. TCRdb recomputed calls from the 5' RACE reads with MiXCR, one row per CDR3 protein. The table lists over 1,500,000 distinct CDR3 sequences, 49% of them singletons. Sequenced sample: blood. The receptors were sampled from a woman between 40 and 50 years old in good health.

This clonotype was counted only a few times. This chain uses TRBV6-6 with TRBJ2-7; 10 nucleotides agree with TRBD1. The CDR3 length is 15 residues. V was pared by 6 bases and J by 2 bases, with 7 bases of the junction left unmatched. Germline V gene lookup returns CDR1 MNHNY and CDR2 SVGAGI (reference sequence). The CDR3 sequence: CASRFGQGGTYEQYF. The CDR3 bases are TGTGCCAGCAGGTTCGGACAGGGGGGAACCTACGAGCAGTACTTC.

The rearrangement joins TRBV19 to TRBJ1-5; no definite D call. Trimming cost V 7 bases and J 1 base, with 14 bases left between them. The CDR3 runs 15 residues. The germline gives CDR1 LNHDA, CDR2 SQIVND (reference sequence). The CDR3: CASITTLRSNQPQHF. The CDR3, as DNA: TGTGCCAGTATTACGACTCTACGGAGCAATCAGCCCCAGCATTTT.

This chain uses TRBV28 with TRBJ2-7; D may match TRBD1 or TRBD2 (5 bases each). This CDR3 has 12 residues. Germline CDR1 MDHEN, CDR2 SYDVKM. V was clipped by 3 bases and J by 7 bases, with 10 bases between them. The CDR3 sequence: CASSFQGVEQYF. Here the CDR3 DNA reads TGTGCCAGCAGTTTCCAGGGAGTTGAGCAGTACTTC.

This sequence joins TRBV6-5 and TRBJ2-5; possible D gene TRBD1, 5 bases. The DNA end is a closer match to TRBJ2-7, so the J assignment may be wrong. Germline lookup yields CDR1 MNHEY and CDR2 SVGAGI. The CDR3 covers 15 residues. Here the CDR3 DNA reads TGTGCCAGCAGTTACTCGCAGGGTATGGCCTACGAGCAGTACTTC. Translated, it gives CASSYSQGMAYEQYF.

CDR3 in DNA: TGTGCCAGCAGCTTAGGATTGCGTGGTGGCACTGAAGCTTTCTTT. This sequence encodes CASSLGLRGGTEAFF. The chain has TRBV11-2 and TRBJ1-1; D is unclear. CDR3 size: 15 residues. Deletions cut 1 base from V and 4 bases from J, with 13 bases between. Germline CDR1 SGHAT, CDR2 FQNNGV.

In its sample, this clonotype was seen a few times. The rearrangement uses TRBV7-2 and TRBJ2-3, with D possibly being TRBD1 or TRBD2 (5 bases each). The germline V and J ends were trimmed by 4 bases and 2 bases, with 16 bases remaining between them. The CDR3 sequence is 16 residues long. Per the germline V gene, CDR1 is SGHTA and CDR2 is FQGNSA. The CDR3 here is CASSSTGTKITDTQYF. CDR3 DNA: TGTGCCAGCAGCTCAACCGGGACGAAAATCACAGATACGCAGTATTTT.

The V and J genes are TRBV13 and TRBJ2-1; D is ambiguous. The ends were cut back, 5 bases at V and 5 bases at J, with 13 bases in the middle. This CDR3 has 14 residues. In germline, CDR1 is PRHDT, CDR2 FYEKMQ (reference sequence). The CDR3 sequence: CASSVAFVDNEQFF. Written as DNA, the CDR3 is TGTGCCAGCAGCGTCGCATTTGTGGACAATGAGCAGTTCTTC.

This chain connects TRBV5-1 to TRBJ2-7, with a tentative D call TRBD1 (5 bases). The CDR3 is made up of 12 amino acids. The ends were cut back, 5 bases at V and 5 bases at J, with 11 bases in the middle. Germline CDR1 and CDR2: SGHRS and YFSETQ. This CDR3 is CASSSFRDEQYF. The CDR3 DNA is TGCGCCAGCAGTAGTTTCAGGGACGAGCAGTACTTC.

The chain has TRBV10-3 and TRBJ2-2; 9 positions agree with TRBD1. This CDR3 has 13 amino acids. CDR1 is ENHRY and CDR2 is SYGVKD in the germline V gene. V lost 8 bases to trimming and J lost 5 bases; unmatched junction nucleotides: 3. The CDR3 DNA is TGTGCCATCGGGGGACAGGGAACCGGGGAGCTGTTTTTT. Translation: CAIGGQGTGELFF.

The chain carries TRBV20-1 and TRBJ1-2; D might be TRBD1 (5 bases). The CDR3 consists of 13 residues. CDR1 and CDR2 (germline): DFQATT, SNEGSKA (reference sequence). Trimming stripped 1 base from V and 4 bases from J, with 10 bases between. CDR3 DNA: TGCAGTGCTAGAGTCGCGGGGACCTATGGCTACACCTTC. This gives the protein CSARVAGTYGYTF.

This clonotype was observed a few times. The CDR3 nucleotides are TGTGCCAGCAGCCAAGCCAAAATCGGGGGGAATGGCTACACCTTC. Translated: CASSQAKIGGNGYTF. The chain employs TRBV4-2 and TRBJ1-2; TRBD1 might be the D (5 bases). Trimming shortened V by 1 base and J by 6 bases, and 15 bases separated the two germline ends. The V gene's germline CDR1 is LGHNA and CDR2 YNFKEQ. The length of the CDR3 is 15 residues.

This clonotype was counted only a few times. V gene TRBV7-8 combines with J gene TRBJ2-1, with 10 positions matching TRBD2. V shed 1 base, J shed 15 bases, and the junction held 9 bases outside the gene matches. Germline lookup yields CDR1 SGHVS and CDR2 FQNEAQ. The CDR3 sequence is 14 residues long. In DNA, the CDR3 is TGTGCCAGCAGCTTAGAGAGCCTAGCGGGGGTCTGGTTCTTC. It yields the protein CASSLESLAGVWFF.

J is TRBJ1-5 and V is TRBV27; D call uncertain. Germline V gives CDR1 MNHEY, CDR2 SMNVEV (reference sequence). The length of the CDR3 is 13 residues. The V gene lost 3 bases and the J gene lost 3 bases, with 6 bases spanning the gap. The CDR3 here is CASSFQVNQPQHF. Here the CDR3 DNA reads TGTGCCAGCAGTTTCCAGGTCAATCAGCCCCAGCATTTT.

The chain uses TRBV12-3 or TRBV12-4 and TRBJ2-7; no clear D gene. Deletions cut 5 bases from V and 2 bases from J, with 22 bases between. There are 17 residues in the CDR3. CDR3 in amino acids: CASSPPIKQLEAYEQYF. CDR3 nucleotides: TGTGCCAGCAGTCCCCCAATAAAACAGCTCGAGGCCTACGAGCAGTACTTC.

This clonotype was detected once. The CDR3 region is CASSQEWRRGYTF. CDR3 nucleotides: TGTGCCAGCAGCCAAGAATGGAGGCGTGGCTACACCTTC. The rearrangement links TRBV14 to TRBJ1-2; D is undetermined. The CDR3 spans 13 residues. Germline V gene sequence: CDR1 SGHDN, CDR2 FVKESK. Deletions cut 0 bases from V and 7 bases from J, with 9 bases between.

The gene calls are TRBV7-8 and TRBJ2-1; 8 bases line up with TRBD2. Germline V gives CDR1 SGHVS, CDR2 FQNEAQ. After removal of 5 bases from V and 6 bases from J, the junction contained 6 bases not matched to a gene. This CDR3 region has 14 residues. As DNA, the CDR3 is TGTGCCAGCAGCCCGGGGGGGAACACCAATGAGCAGTTCTTC. Protein product: CASSPGGNTNEQFF.

This clonotype has more than one count but fewer than ten. The V and J genes are TRBV7-3 and TRBJ2-3; 8 bases fit TRBD2. The CDR3 contains 15 residues. V trimming: 4 bases; J trimming: 4 bases; junction bases outside the gene matches: 7. CDR1 SGHTA and CDR2 FQGTGA come from the germline V gene. The CDR3 sequence: CASSSAGVVADTQYF. In DNA, the CDR3 is TGTGCCAGCAGCTCAGCGGGGGTAGTAGCAGATACGCAGTATTTT.

This clonotype was counted between two and nine times. The chain combines TRBV6-2 or TRBV6-3 with TRBJ2-7; 7 nucleotides align to TRBD1. Germline CDR1 and CDR2: MNHEY and SVGEGT. J lost 0 bases, V lost 1 base, and 6 bases had no gene match. The CDR3 runs 16 residues. CDR3 in DNA: TGTGCCAGCAGTTACTTATCGACAGGGAGCTCCTACGAGCAGTACTTC. Protein product: CASSYLSTGSSYEQYF.

The V and J genes are TRBV7-9 and TRBJ1-2, with 11 bases matching TRBD1. CDR1 SEHNR and CDR2 FQNEAQ come from the germline V gene (reference sequence). This CDR3 comprises 14 residues. V shed 4 bases, J shed 3 bases, and the junction held 1 base outside the gene matches. Here the CDR3 DNA reads TGTGCCAGCAGCTGGACAGGGGGCGACTATGGCTACACCTTC. Its translation: CASSWTGGDYGYTF.

The chain joins TRBV20-1 to TRBJ1-5, with 9 bases fitting TRBD1. The CDR3 covers 15 residues. Germline V gene data show CDR1 as DFQATT and CDR2 as SNEGSKA (reference sequence). J lost 6 bases, V lost 4 bases, and 10 bases had no gene match. CDR3 coding DNA: TGCAGTGCTAATACCCGGGACAGGGCCGCTCAGCCCCAGCATTTT. Translated: CSANTRDRAAQPQHF.

On this clonotype itself: A read error may explain this, as a much larger clone is one base away. V is TRBV24-1 and J is TRBJ2-1; no clear D gene. V lost 4 bases, J lost 4 bases, and 1 base lay in between. The germline V gene encodes CDR1 KGHDR and CDR2 SFDVKD. The CDR3 runs 11 residues. The CDR3 bases are TGTGCCACCAGTGAGTACAATGAGCAGTTCTTC. Its protein is CATSEYNEQFF.

This clonotype was seen a few times. The rearrangement links TRBV20-1 to TRBJ2-5; 9 nucleotides line up with TRBD1. Germline V gene lookup returns CDR1 DFQATT and CDR2 SNEGSKA (reference sequence). The CDR3 runs 15 residues. Trimming at V came to 5 bases and at J to 2 bases, leaving 9 bases not matched to a gene. CDR3 in DNA: TGCAGTGCTTTCTCTGACAGGGGGTGGCAAGAGACCCAGTACTTC. It codes for CSAFSDRGWQETQYF.

In this sample, this clonotype turned up once. The chain joins TRBV20-1 to TRBJ2-1, with no clear D. Germline V gene data show CDR1 as DFQATT and CDR2 as SNEGSKA (reference sequence). V gave up 0 bases and J gave up 9 bases, with 15 bases separating them. The CDR3 covers 14 residues. The CDR3 is CSARDLPRHGEQFF. The CDR3, as DNA: TGCAGTGCTAGAGATCTTCCGAGGCACGGTGAGCAGTTCTTC.

This clonotype showed up many times. A clone one base away is much larger, so this may be a read error. The chain links TRBV7-6 to TRBJ2-7; possibly TRBD2 for D (5 bases). Trimming stripped 4 bases from V and 5 bases from J, with 12 bases between. The CDR3 is 13 residues long. Germline values: CDR1 SGHVS, CDR2 FNYEAQ. CDR3 DNA: TGTGCCAGCAGCTGCAACGTCGGGGACGAGCAGTACTTC. Translated, it gives CASSCNVGDEQYF. Combining the CDR3 with reference TRBV7-6 and TRBJ2-7 gives the whole variable domain GAGVSQSPRYKVTKRGQDVALRCDPISGHVSLYWYRQALGQGPEFLTYFNYEAQQDKSGLPNDRFSAERPEGSISTLTIQRTEQRDSAMYRCASSCNVGDEQYFGPGTRLTVT.

In this sample, this clonotype turned up a few times. The chain couples TRBV9 to TRBJ2-7; TRBD1 agrees at 10 bases. This CDR3 is 15 amino acids long. Per germline, CDR1 SGDLS and CDR2 YYNGEE. V gave up 2 bases and J gave up 1 base; unmatched junction bases: 3. CDR3 coding DNA: TGTGCCAGCAGCGTTGGACAGGGGGTATCCTACGAGCAGTACTTC. Translation: CASSVGQGVSYEQYF.

V and J are TRBV10-3 and TRBJ2-3; no clear D. Trimming took off 0 bases at V and 2 bases at J, with 9 bases between the two ends. This CDR3 spans 15 amino acids. CDR1 and CDR2 (germline): ENHRY, SYGVKD. The CDR3 coding sequence is TGTGCCATCAGTGAGTCGAATCCGGACACAGATACGCAGTATTTT. Amino acid sequence: CAISESNPDTDTQYF.

For the CDR3, the DNA is TGCGCCAGCAGCCTGCGTAAAGGGTCGGCCTCCTACGAGCAGTACTTC. It specifies CASSLRKGSASYEQYF. This rearrangement joins TRBV5-1 to TRBJ2-4, with no clear D. Gene TRBJ2-7 matches the end of the DNA better, so the J call may be wrong. Germline CDR1 SGHRS, CDR2 YFSETQ. The CDR3 runs to 16 residues.